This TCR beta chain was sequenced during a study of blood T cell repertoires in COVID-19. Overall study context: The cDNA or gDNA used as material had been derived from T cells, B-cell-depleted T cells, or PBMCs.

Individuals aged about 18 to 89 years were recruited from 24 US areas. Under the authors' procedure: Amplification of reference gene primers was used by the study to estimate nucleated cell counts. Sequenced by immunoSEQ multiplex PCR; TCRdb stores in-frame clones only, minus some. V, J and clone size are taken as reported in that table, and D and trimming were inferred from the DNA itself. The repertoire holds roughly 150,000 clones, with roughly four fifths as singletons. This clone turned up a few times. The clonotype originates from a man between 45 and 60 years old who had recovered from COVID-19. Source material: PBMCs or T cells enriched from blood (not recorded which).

CDR3 DNA sequence: TGTGCTAGTGAACTAGCGGGGGGTTACAATGAGCAGTTCTTC. The encoded protein is CASELAGGYNEQFF. This sequence joins TRBV12-5 and TRBJ2-1, with 12 bases lining up with TRBD2. Unmatched junction bases numbered 2, after V lost 7 bases and J lost 4 bases. Germline CDR1 LGHNT, CDR2 FRNRAP. This CDR3 spans 14 amino acids.